These 16 T cell receptor beta chains share one sample of origin, sequenced in a study of cytomegalovirus exposure and HLA in healthy donors. The study ran its PCR with 60 Vbeta and 13 Jbeta primers. The assay was immunoSEQ multiplex PCR, and TCRdb's table has in-frame clones only and misses some. Among 100,000 to 150,000 clones listed, around 80% were seen once. The sample consisted of PBMCs. The receptors were sampled from a woman in her fifties or sixties in good health and CMV-seronegative.

For this clone: The junction shows a germline mismatch at one end, possibly a read error. This chain joins TRBV6-1 and TRBJ1-2, with D possibly being TRBD1 (6 bases). The germline V gene encodes CDR1 MNHNS and CDR2 SASEGT. The CDR3 is made up of 14 amino acids. CDR3 protein: CASSPKTGNYGYPF. CDR3 in DNA: TGTGCCAGCAGTCCAAAAACAGGGAACTATGGCTACCCCTTC.

The chain has TRBV29-1 and TRBJ2-7; TRBD2 is a possible D gene (6 bases). The CDR3 runs to 14 residues. The ends were cut back, 3 bases at V and 9 bases at J, with 21 bases in the middle. CDR1 is SQVTM and CDR2 is ANQGSEA in the germline V gene. The CDR3 spells CSVEPSPGGFPQYV. CDR3 coding DNA: TGCAGCGTTGAGCCGTCCCCTGGGGGGTTTCCGCAGTACGTC.

This chain uses TRBV4-2 with TRBJ2-7, with D perhaps matching TRBD2 (7 bases). The CDR3 loop spans 15 amino acids. Germline CDR1 reads LGHNA; CDR2 reads YNFKEQ. Trimming shortened V by 5 bases and J by 2 bases, and 16 bases separated the two germline ends. The CDR3 sequence is CASSKVGEGAYEQYF. The CDR3 region has the DNA TGTGCCAGCAGCAAGGTGGGGGAGGGGGCCTACGAGCAGTACTTC.

V usage is TRBV30 and J usage is TRBJ1-4, with D uncertain. The V gene's germline CDR1 is GTSNPN and CDR2 SVGIG (reference sequence). This CDR3 is built from 12 residues. Trimming stripped 0 bases from V and 5 bases from J, with 4 bases between. CDR3 region: CAWSVLNEKLFF. CDR3 DNA sequence: TGTGCCTGGAGTGTTCTAAATGAAAAACTGTTTTTT.

This clone is a singleton in its sample. The chain uses TRBV6-1 and TRBJ1-4, with 11 bases aligning to TRBD1. This CDR3 spans 16 amino acids. The junction had 7 bases not matched to a gene; V was cut back by 2 bases and J by 8 bases. The germline V gene encodes CDR1 MNHNS and CDR2 SASEGT. Here the CDR3 reads CASSEIGQGAREKLFF. The CDR3 bases are TGTGCCAGCAGTGAAATAGGACAGGGGGCTAGAGAAAAACTGTTTTTT.

The chain has TRBV6-1 and TRBJ1-6; D gene uncertain. The CDR3 runs to 14 residues. Trimming removed 6 bases from V and 5 bases from J, with 11 bases in between. Germline CDR1 MNHNS, CDR2 SASEGT. In nucleotides, the CDR3 is TGTGCCAGCAGGGTCCCGCGTAATAATTCACCCCTCCACTTT. The encoded protein is CASRVPRNNSPLHF.

The J gene is TRBJ2-3, the V gene TRBV19, with TRBD1 as a possible D gene (6 bases). CDR1 LNHDA and CDR2 SQIVND come from the germline V gene (reference sequence). The CDR3 has 12 residues. The germline V and J ends were trimmed by 4 bases and 7 bases, with 9 bases remaining between them. CDR3 residues: CASSNGQNTQYF. The CDR3 DNA reads TGTGCCAGTAGTAACGGACAGAATACGCAGTATTTT. Together with reference TRBV19 and TRBJ2-3, the CDR3 gives the full variable domain: DGGITQSPKYLFRKEGQNVTLSCEQNLNHDAMYWYRQDPGQGLRLIYYSQIVNDFQKGDIAEGYSVSREKKESFPLTVTSAQKNPTAFYLCASSNGQNTQYFGPGTRLTVL.

The chain couples TRBV7-3 to TRBJ2-3, with 7 nucleotides matching TRBD1. The CDR3 is 20 amino acids. Germline V gene data show CDR1 as SGHTA and CDR2 as FQGTGA. Unmatched junction bases numbered 19, after V lost 4 bases and J lost 0 bases. The CDR3 is CASSYGQAYNYLSSTDTQYF. The DNA of the CDR3 is TGTGCCAGCAGCTACGGACAGGCGTACAACTACCTCTCTAGCACAGATACGCAGTATTTT.

This sequence joins TRBV7-5 and TRBJ2-7; the table calls TRBD1, which could not be checked here. TRBV7-5 is termed a pseudogene. This CDR3 has 17 amino acids. The CDR3 coding sequence is TGTGCCAGAAGCTTATGGAAGGACAGGGGGCGTTACTACGAGCAGTACTTC. Translated: CARSLWKDRGRYYEQYF.

A note on this clone: The conserved phenylalanine or tryptophan is not found at the CDR3 terminus, so this likely reflects a read error. The DNA is omitted, as the CDR3 cannot be located on it reliably, and the CDR3 follows TCRdb's listing. V and J are TRBV15 and TRBJ2-7; whether TRBD1, the table's D call, matches the DNA was not checked. Ends included, the CDR3 has 9 residues. From germline, CDR1 is LNHNV and CDR2 YYDKDF (reference sequence). CDR3 sequence: CATSCQGVN.

This chain's CDR3 is CASSLTILAGGPEQYF. CDR3 bases: TGTGCCAGCAGCTTGACAATACTAGCGGGAGGTCCCGAGCAGTACTTC. The chain uses TRBV7-2 and TRBJ2-7, with 12 nucleotides matching TRBD2. This CDR3 is built from 16 residues. V lost 3 bases, J lost 6 bases, and 9 bases stayed unmatched. In germline, CDR1 is SGHTA, CDR2 FQGNSA.

The V and J genes are TRBV18 and TRBJ2-5; possible D gene TRBD1, 6 bases. CDR3 length equals 14 residues. In germline, CDR1 is KGHSH, CDR2 LQKENI. V was clipped by 0 bases and J by 5 bases, with 10 bases between them. CDR3 residues: CASSPPMGAETQYF. CDR3 coding DNA: TGTGCCAGCTCACCACCCATGGGGGCGGAGACCCAGTACTTC.

The gene calls are TRBV28 and TRBJ1-5; D not certain. Germline loops: CDR1 MDHEN, CDR2 SYDVKM. Deletions cut 6 bases from V and 3 bases from J, with 30 bases between. This CDR3 comprises 20 residues. CDR3 in amino acids: CASSPRTLSETRQNNQPQHF. The CDR3 bases are TGTGCCAGCAGCCCCCGGACCCTTAGCGAAACGCGTCAAAACAATCAGCCCCAGCATTTT.

This sequence joins TRBV29-1 and TRBJ1-1, with D possibly TRBD1 on 6 matching bases. V was clipped by 2 bases and J by 5 bases, with 12 bases between them. The CDR3 consists of 13 residues. Germline CDR1 is SQVTM and CDR2 is ANQGSEA. The CDR3 DNA sequence: TGCAGCGTTGAACAGGGGATTCTGACTGAAGCTTTCTTT. Its translation is CSVEQGILTEAFF.

The rearrangement joins TRBV5-1 to TRBJ1-1, with a tentative D call TRBD1 (6 bases). V lost 4 bases and J lost 12, with 22 bases in between. The germline gives CDR1 SGHRS, CDR2 YFSETQ. This CDR3 contains 14 residues. CDR3: CASSVTEQGCETFF. DNA of the CDR3: TGCGCCAGCAGCGTAACCGAACAGGGCTGTGAGACTTTCTTT.

V is TRBV7-6 and J is TRBJ1-5; TRBD1 matches at 7 bases. The CDR3 is made up of 14 amino acids. With V trimmed by 3 bases and J by 1 base, 0 bases remained unmatched. CDR1 SGHVS and CDR2 FNYEAQ come from the germline V gene. The CDR3 reads CASSLDRSNQPQHF. In DNA form, the CDR3 reads TGTGCCAGCAGCTTGGACAGGAGCAATCAGCCCCAGCATTTT.